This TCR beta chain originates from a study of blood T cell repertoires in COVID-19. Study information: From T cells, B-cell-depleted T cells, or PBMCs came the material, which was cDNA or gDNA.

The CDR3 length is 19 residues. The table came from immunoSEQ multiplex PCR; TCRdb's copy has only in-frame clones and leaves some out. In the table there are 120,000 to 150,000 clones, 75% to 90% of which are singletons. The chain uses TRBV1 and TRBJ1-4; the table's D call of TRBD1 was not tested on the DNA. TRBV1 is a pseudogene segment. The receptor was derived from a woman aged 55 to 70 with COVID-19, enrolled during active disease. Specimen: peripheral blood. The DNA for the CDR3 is TGCACCAGCAGCCAACCGGACAGGGAACAGAAGGATACAAATGAAAAACTGTTTTTT. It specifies CTSSQPDREQKDTNEKLFF.